This T cell receptor (beta chain) was observed in a study of T cells in narcolepsy. Study overall: Enrolled donors included narcolepsy type 1 or type 2 patients and healthy controls. Study conclusions and caveats: Healthy controls reportedly lacked the autoreactive clonotypes serially found in patients' blood. Autoreactive clone sequences were missing from some blood memory CD4+ repertoires. Autoreactive HCRT-specific and TRIB2-specific clonotypes were marked in same-patient CSF-versus-blood CD4+ comparisons.

Generated by immunoSEQ multiplex PCR, the TCRdb table keeps only in-frame clones and is missing some. The table records tens of thousands of clones, 80% of them present only once. The CDR3 extends over 13 amino acids. Looked up from germline, CDR1 is MNHNY and CDR2 is SVGAGI (reference sequence). V lost 0 bases, J lost 6 bases, and 9 bases lay in between. A word on this clone: Its antigen remains unknown.

Sequencing was performed on memory (CD45RA-) CD4+ T cells from blood. The source of this sequence is a human donor in good health. The rearrangement joins TRBV6-6 to TRBJ2-7; D not certain. The chain's CDR3 is CASSYSEWIEQYF. The CDR3, as DNA: TGTGCCAGCAGTTACTCTGAGTGGATCGAGCAGTACTTC.